This record concerns one T cell receptor beta chain sequence. The antigen is unknown. The CDR3 covers 14 residues. CDR1 is MRHNA and CDR2 is SNTAGT in the germline V gene. Germline trimming cut 0 bases from V and 6 bases from J; bases unmatched to any gene: 3. Assay used: immunoSEQ multiplex PCR; TCRdb lists only in-frame clones, some missing. The sample records roughly 26,000 clones, around nine tenths being singletons. The sample originates from a study of PD-L1 blockade in urothelial cancer. Study conclusions and caveats: Below-median TCR clonality that was measured in pretreatment blood predicted better survival.

The TCR was taken from a man in his fifties or sixties with urothelial cancer. This specimen was PBMCs, taken around atezolizumab (anti-PD-L1) treatment. This chain joins TRBV6-4 and TRBJ1-2, with 8 bases matching TRBD1. The CDR3 bases are TGTGCCAGCAGTGACTCGTACAGGGGGAATGGCTACACCTTC. Residues: CASSDSYRGNGYTF.